Presented here are 24 T cell receptor beta chains from one specimen sequenced in a study of blood T cell repertoires in COVID-19. Sequencing was performed with immunoSEQ multiplex PCR; in TCRdb, only in-frame clones are kept and a portion is missing. The table has about 210,000 clones, roughly 85% seen once; the top ten hold around 2.5%. Input material: peripheral blood. Every receptor here comes from an older woman with COVID-19, enrolled during active disease.

The chain employs TRBV4-3 and TRBJ1-5; maybe TRBD1 (6 bases). Germline loops: CDR1 LGHNA, CDR2 YSLEER. Trimming took off 0 bases at V and 2 bases at J, with 8 bases between the two ends. This CDR3 region has 15 residues. The CDR3 DNA sequence: TGCGCCAGCAGCCAAGATTACAGGGGCAATCAGCCCCAGCATTTT. This gives the protein CASSQDYRGNQPQHF.

Turning to this clone: A junction end diverges from the germline sequence, so it may reflect a read error. The chain combines TRBV24-1 with TRBJ2-1, with 9 bases lining up with TRBD1. The CDR3 extends over 15 amino acids. Germline V gene data show CDR1 as KGHDR and CDR2 as SFDVKD. This chain's CDR3 is CATSGRDRVGQGPLF. Here the CDR3 DNA reads TGTGCCACCAGTGGCCGGGACAGGGTCGGCCAAGGCCCCCTCTTC.

The chain uses TRBV12-5 and TRBJ1-1; D gene uncertain. CDR3 size: 13 residues. Trimming removed 0 bases from V and 3 bases from J, with 5 bases in between. Germline V CDR1 and CDR2: LGHNT, FRNRAP. For the CDR3, the DNA is TGTGCTAGTGGTTTGGTAGAGGACACTGAAGCTTTCTTT. Translation: CASGLVEDTEAFF.

This sequence joins TRBV7-3 and TRBJ1-6, with 7 bases fitting TRBD1. The CDR3 runs 15 residues. Germline CDR1 reads SGHTA; CDR2 reads FQGTGA. J lost 7 bases, V lost 3 bases, and 6 bases had no gene match. As DNA, the CDR3 is TGTGCCAGCAGCTTGACAGGGTCCGACAATTCACCCCTCCACTTT. Its translation is CASSLTGSDNSPLHF.

The V and J genes are TRBV6-2 or TRBV6-3 and TRBJ1-1; no clear D gene. Germline CDR1 is MNHEY and CDR2 is SVGEGT. The CDR3 contains 15 residues. V was cut by 1 base and J by 0 bases, with 9 bases left in between. Here the CDR3 DNA reads TGTGCCAGCAGTTACTTGTCCACTATGAACACTGAAGCTTTCTTT. Translated, it gives CASSYLSTMNTEAFF.

CDR3 DNA sequence: TGTGCCAGCAGCGGCCGCATACCGGGACAGGGGCTGAACACTGAAGCTTTCTTT. This translates into CASSGRIPGQGLNTEAFF. The chain employs TRBV9 and TRBJ1-1; 10 bases align to TRBD1. Germline V gives CDR1 SGDLS, CDR2 YYNGEE. This CDR3 is 18 amino acids long. The V and J ends lost 3 bases and 0 bases, in that order; junction bases with no gene match: 11.

This clone has a handful of counts. The chain carries TRBV5-5 and TRBJ1-2, with TRBD1 as a possible D gene (5 bases). Germline CDR1 and CDR2: SGHKS and YYEKEE (reference sequence). There are 16 residues in the CDR3. Trimming shortened V by 4 bases and J by 1 base, and 17 bases separated the two germline ends. The CDR3 DNA follows: TGTGCCAGCAGCCCCGACAGCCTATTCCTTAACTATGGCTACACCTTC. Protein: CASSPDSLFLNYGYTF.

The rearrangement uses TRBV10-1 and TRBJ2-5; TRBD1 matches 8 bases. From germline, CDR1 is WNHNN and CDR2 SYGVQD (reference sequence). V was pared by 9 bases and J by 1 base, with 4 bases of the junction left unmatched. This CDR3 has 13 amino acids. The CDR3 region is CARRDRRQETQYF. Here the CDR3 DNA reads TGCGCCAGGCGGGACAGGCGCCAAGAGACCCAGTACTTC.

The CDR3 sequence is CASSGTELLNTEAFF. In DNA form, the CDR3 reads TGTGCCAGCAGCGGGACAGAACTTTTGAACACTGAAGCTTTCTTT. The chain is built from TRBV9 and TRBJ1-1; D perhaps matches TRBD1 (6 bases). Trimming left V 3 bases short and J 0 bases short, with 12 bases between. This CDR3 contains 15 residues. Germline V gives CDR1 SGDLS, CDR2 YYNGEE.

The chain recombines TRBV2 with TRBJ2-1; D uncertain. This CDR3 region has 12 residues. Germline values: CDR1 SNHLY, CDR2 FYNNEI. Between the trimmed V and J ends, which lost 5 bases and 7 bases, there was a span of 9 bases. CDR3: CASSITWNEQFF. The CDR3 nucleotides read TGTGCCAGCAGTATTACTTGGAATGAGCAGTTCTTC. Full variable domain (outside the CDR3, taken from reference TRBV2 and TRBJ2-1): EPEVTQTPSHQVTQMGQEVILRCVPISNHLYFYWYRQILGQKVEFLVSFYNNEISEKSEIFDDQFSVERPDGSNFTLKIRSTKLEDSAMYFCASSITWNEQFFGPGTRLTVL.

The table lists this clone with a few counts. The chain employs TRBV7-3 and TRBJ2-1; 9 nucleotides agree with TRBD1. The V gene's germline CDR1 is SGHTA and CDR2 FQGTGA. CDR3 length: 16 amino acids. The junction had 6 bases not matched to a gene; V was cut back by 5 bases and J by 1 base. Here the CDR3 reads CASSATGGDSYNEQFF. In DNA, the CDR3 is TGTGCCAGCAGCGCTACAGGGGGCGATTCCTACAATGAGCAGTTCTTC.

This clone has a single count. The rearrangement joins TRBV6-2 or TRBV6-3 to TRBJ2-1; 10 bases line up with TRBD1. The germline V gene encodes CDR1 MNHEY and CDR2 SVGEGT. The CDR3 runs 18 residues. Germline trimming cut 2 bases from V and 8 bases from J; bases unmatched to any gene: 15. The CDR3 sequence is CASSYPDRGHKMWDEQFF. CDR3 nucleotide sequence: TGTGCCAGCAGTTACCCCGACAGGGGGCATAAGATGTGGGATGAGCAGTTCTTC.

This chain joins TRBV3-1 (or the pseudogene TRBV3-2) and TRBJ2-7; 7 bases are a match to TRBD2. The CDR3 runs 13 residues. CDR1 is LGHDT, CDR2 YNNKEL, per germline (reference sequence). Losses at the gene ends were 2 bases for V and 12 bases for J; bases not matched to a gene: 10. CDR3 residues: CASSQSLAPFLYF. In DNA, the CDR3 is TGTGCCAGCAGCCAATCACTAGCGCCCTTTCTGTACTTC.

The V and J genes are TRBV3-1 (or the pseudogene TRBV3-2) and TRBJ2-7; D possibly corresponds to TRBD2 (5 bases). The CDR3 has 12 amino acids. V lost 2 bases, J lost 6 bases, and 8 bases lay in between. CDR1 is LGHDT and CDR2 is YNNKEL in the germline V gene (reference sequence). In DNA, the CDR3 is TGTGCCAGCAGCCAATCGGGGTTCGAGCAGTACTTC. Its protein product is CASSQSGFEQYF.

This chain uses TRBV10-3 with TRBJ1-6, with D possibly being TRBD1 (5 bases). The CDR3 spans 12 residues. CDR1 ENHRY and CDR2 SYGVKD come from the germline V gene. V was pared by 10 bases and J by 5 bases, with 9 bases between. The CDR3 DNA reads TGTGCCAGCGGGACGGATAATTCACCCCTCCACTTT. Translated: CASGTDNSPLHF.

V and J are TRBV19 and TRBJ1-6; 9 positions match TRBD1. In germline, CDR1 is LNHDA, CDR2 SQIVND (reference sequence). The CDR3 sequence is 19 residues long. The ends lost 5 bases at V and 5 bases at J; junction bases unmatched: 16. The CDR3 DNA sequence: TGTGCCAGTAGTCAATTTGGGACCCGGGACAGGGCCGATAATTCACCCCTCCACTTT. Residues: CASSQFGTRDRADNSPLHF.

In this sample, this clone turned up a few times. V gene TRBV4-2 combines with J gene TRBJ1-1, with TRBD1 matching 7 bases. V lost 0 bases and J lost 5; bases outside the gene matches: 9. Germline CDR1 LGHNA, CDR2 YNFKEQ. The CDR3 contains 16 residues. CDR3 bases: TGTGCCAGCAGCCAAGATCAAGGGGGCGCGAGGACTGAAGCTTTCTTT. Encoded protein: CASSQDQGGARTEAFF.

This chain links TRBV5-1 with TRBJ1-2, with a possible D match to TRBD1 (5 bases). V was clipped by 0 bases and J by 4 bases, with 10 bases between them. The CDR3 contains 14 residues. Germline lookup yields CDR1 SGHRS and CDR2 YFSETQ. The CDR3 spells CASSLEDSLYGYTF. The CDR3, as DNA: TGCGCCAGCAGCTTGGAAGACAGCCTCTATGGCTACACCTTC. Full variable domain (missing parts from reference TRBV5-1 and TRBJ1-2): KAGVTQTPRYLIKTRGQQVTLSCSPISGHRSVSWYQQTPGQGLQFLFEYFSETQRNKGNFPGRFSGRQFSNSRSEMNVSTLELGDSALYLCASSLEDSLYGYTFGSGTRLTVV.

V gene TRBV29-1 combines with J gene TRBJ1-1, with D perhaps matching TRBD1 (5 bases). V was cut by 1 base and J by 2 bases, with 11 bases left in between. CDR1 and CDR2 (germline): SQVTM, ANQGSEA. This CDR3 comprises 14 residues. DNA of the CDR3: TGCAGCGTTGAAGGTCGACAGTTAAACACTGAAGCTTTCTTT. Amino acids: CSVEGRQLNTEAFF.

The chain recombines TRBV5-1 with TRBJ2-3; 12 bases map to TRBD2. J lost 0 bases, V lost 5 bases, and 4 bases had no gene match. The germline V gene encodes CDR1 SGHRS and CDR2 YFSETQ. CDR3 length equals 16 residues. The CDR3 is CASRLGTSGSTDTQYF. The CDR3 nucleotides read TGCGCCAGCAGGCTTGGGACTAGCGGGAGCACAGATACGCAGTATTTT.

The chain employs TRBV5-4 and TRBJ2-7; 7 bases fit TRBD1. Per the germline V gene, CDR1 is SGHNT and CDR2 is YYREEE (reference sequence). V shed 2 bases, J shed 7 bases, and the junction held 12 bases outside the gene matches. The CDR3 runs 15 residues. The CDR3 DNA reads TGTGCCAGCAGCTTTAGAGACAGGGAAAGTGAAGAGCAGTACTTC. This gives the protein CASSFRDRESEEQYF.

This clone was seen once. V is TRBV6-2 or TRBV6-3 and J is TRBJ1-5; D unresolved. The V gene lost 0 bases and the J gene lost 0 bases, with 9 bases spanning the gap. Germline V lookup: CDR1 MNHEY, CDR2 SVGEGT. The CDR3 covers 16 residues. CDR3 nucleotide sequence: TGTGCCAGCAGTTACTCGAGTGCCCGTAGCAATCAGCCCCAGCATTTT. Its translation: CASSYSSARSNQPQHF.

This chain connects TRBV14 to TRBJ2-7, with 10 positions matching TRBD1. The CDR3 covers 14 residues. Germline values: CDR1 SGHDN, CDR2 FVKESK. The ends lost 3 bases at V and 5 bases at J; junction bases unmatched: 4. This CDR3 reads CASSHTTGGDEQYF. The CDR3, as DNA: TGTGCCAGCAGCCATACGACAGGGGGCGACGAGCAGTACTTC.

V and J are TRBV6-1 and TRBJ1-2, with 10 bases lining up with TRBD1. The CDR3 is 16 residues long. V lost 2 bases and J lost 4; bases outside the gene matches: 7. Germline CDR1 reads MNHNS; CDR2 reads SASEGT. CDR3 DNA: TGTGCCAGCAGTGAATATTGGGGACAGGGGACCTATGGCTACACCTTC. Protein product: CASSEYWGQGTYGYTF.